Listed below are T cell receptor beta chains from one sample, sequenced in a study of blood T cell repertoires in COVID-19. Clones were read by immunoSEQ multiplex PCR, and TCRdb kept only the in-frame ones, dropping some. Of more than 95,000 clones listed, around 80% are singletons. The sequencing input was peripheral blood. Receptors originate from a man aged 65 to 79 with acute or convalescent COVID-19. Each CDR3 is given with its conserved first and last residue. D genes are given only for firm matches.

j_call d_call v_call cdr3_aa
TRBJ1-2 . TRBV15 CATSRGGDASRDGYTF
TRBJ1-1 TRBD1 TRBV30 CAWSEPPGQLATEAFF
TRBJ2-7 . TRBV6-5 CASSKNGQPYEQYF
TRBJ2-3 TRBD1 TRBV5-5 CASSPGQGGWTDTQYF
TRBJ2-5 TRBD2 TRBV7-9 CASSSITAGGGETQYF
TRBJ2-1 TRBD2 TRBV28 CASQGLAGVGEQFF
TRBJ2-7 TRBD2 TRBV28 CASSLLAREQYF
TRBJ2-7 TRBD2 TRBV6-5 CASSRGGYNLDEQYF
TRBJ1-1 . TRBV6-5 CASTGRTEAFF
TRBJ1-1 . TRBV11-2 CASSLQMNTEAFF
TRBJ1-2 TRBD1 TRBV29-1 CSVVGQGNWGYTF
TRBJ1-4 TRBD1 TRBV4-3 CASSTQGLGEKLFF
TRBJ1-3 . TRBV10-3 CAISDSGLDSGNTIYF
TRBJ1-1 . TRBV5-6 CASSVASNTEAFF
TRBJ1-4 . TRBV2 CASSDGYNEKLFF
TRBJ1-2 . TRBV2 CASRIDSYGYTF
TRBJ2-3 TRBD2 TRBV5-1 CASSGPGLAGVADTQYF
TRBJ2-7 TRBD1 TRBV5-6 CASSSGQGAREQYF
TRBJ2-3 TRBD1 TRBV5-4 CASSLVSGQGAHTQYF
TRBJ1-5 . TRBV7-8 CASSTKAHQPQHF
TRBJ1-1 TRBD1 TRBV5-1 CASSFLGQGAGDTEAFF
TRBJ1-6 . TRBV7-2 CASSAIQGNNSPLHF
TRBJ2-1 TRBD1 TRBV28 CASSADRVSYNEQFF
TRBJ1-6 . TRBV5-4 CASSLDRTSSYNSPLHF
TRBJ2-7 TRBD2 TRBV27 CASSPGTSGGYEQYF
TRBJ2-6 TRBD1 TRBV30 CALDRVPLSGANVLTF
TRBJ2-3 . TRBV7-2 CASSPPGLVPDTQYF
TRBJ1-1 . TRBV5-4 CASNLQGMSTEAFF
TRBJ1-2 . TRBV3-1/TRBV3-2 CASSQVQNYGYTF
TRBJ2-5 . TRBV7-2 CASSLAPVSRETQYF
TRBJ2-2 . TRBV19 CASSTGRGRVEELFF
TRBJ2-1 . TRBV5-4 CASSLSAGQYNEQFF
TRBJ2-1 TRBD1 TRBV6-5 CASSFGQGGYEQFF
TRBJ2-1 . TRBV3-1/TRBV3-2 CASSPEASVGNEQFF
TRBJ1-2 TRBD1 TRBV28 CASSADRVKGYTF
TRBJ2-5 . TRBV7-3 CASSLTAGRIETQYF
TRBJ1-1 . TRBV7-8 CASSFSPGGGNTEAFF
TRBJ2-5 TRBD2 TRBV7-9 CASSWGLAPNQETQYF
TRBJ2-1 . TRBV7-9 CASSFPLTQRASSYNEQFF
TRBJ2-3 TRBD2 TRBV14 CASSQGRTSRLYF
TRBJ2-1 . TRBV15 CATSKRGPSGPEEQFF
TRBJ2-7 TRBD2 TRBV30 CAWRREGHSYEQYF
TRBJ2-3 . TRBV14 CASSQVYPTDTQYF